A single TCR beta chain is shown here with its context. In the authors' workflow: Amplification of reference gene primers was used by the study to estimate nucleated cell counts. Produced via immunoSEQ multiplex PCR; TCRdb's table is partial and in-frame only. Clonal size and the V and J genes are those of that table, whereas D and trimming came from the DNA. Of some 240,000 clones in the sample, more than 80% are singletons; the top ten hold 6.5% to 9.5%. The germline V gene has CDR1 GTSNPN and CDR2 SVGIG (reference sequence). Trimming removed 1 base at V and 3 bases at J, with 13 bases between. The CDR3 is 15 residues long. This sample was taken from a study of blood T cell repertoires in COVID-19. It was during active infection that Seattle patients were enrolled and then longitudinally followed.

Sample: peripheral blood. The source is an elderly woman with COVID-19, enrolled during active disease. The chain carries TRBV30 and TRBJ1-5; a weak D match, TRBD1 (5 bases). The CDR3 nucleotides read TGTGCCTGGAGTGCAGACGGACAACTCAATCAGCCCCAGCATTTT. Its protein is CAWSADGQLNQPQHF.